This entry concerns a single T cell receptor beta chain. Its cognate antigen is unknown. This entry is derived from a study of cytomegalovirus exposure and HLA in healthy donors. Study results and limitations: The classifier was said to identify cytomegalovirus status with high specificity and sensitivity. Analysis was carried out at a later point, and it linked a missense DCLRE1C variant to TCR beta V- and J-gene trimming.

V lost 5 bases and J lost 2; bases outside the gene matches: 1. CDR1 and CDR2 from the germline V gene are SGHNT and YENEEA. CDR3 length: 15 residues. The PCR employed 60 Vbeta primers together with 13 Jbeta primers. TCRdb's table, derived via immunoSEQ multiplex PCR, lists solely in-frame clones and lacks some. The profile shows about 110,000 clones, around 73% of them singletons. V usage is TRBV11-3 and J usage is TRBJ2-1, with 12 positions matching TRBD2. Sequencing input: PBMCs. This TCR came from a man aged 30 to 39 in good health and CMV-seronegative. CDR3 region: CASSTSGRPYNEQFF. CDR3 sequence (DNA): TGTGCCAGCAGCACTAGCGGGAGGCCCTACAATGAGCAGTTCTTC.